These T cell receptor beta chains were read from a single sample in a study of blood T cell repertoires in COVID-19. Generated by immunoSEQ multiplex PCR, the TCRdb table keeps only in-frame clones and is missing some. The sample has about 240,000 clones, 86% seen once. The material sequenced was peripheral blood. The receptors originated from a woman aged 30 to 39 who had recovered from COVID-19. Each CDR3 is given with its conserved first and last residue. A D gene is named only where the DNA matches it firmly. Part of the rows lack a size; the others show once, few, many or a class for expanded clones.

>.|TRBV5-1|TRBD2|TRBJ2-1
CASSGGLASYNEQFF
TGCGCCAGCAGCGGCGGACTAGCATCCTACAATGAGCAGTTCTTC
>.|TRBV19|TRBD2|TRBJ2-5
CASSILGTSGRSGTQYF
TGTGCCAGTAGTATACTGGGGACTAGCGGTCGCTCGGGGACCCAGTACTTC
>.|TRBV4-2|.|TRBJ2-1
CASSQDHDNEQFF
TGTGCCAGCAGCCAAGATCATGACAATGAGCAGTTCTTC
>.|TRBV6-5|.|TRBJ1-1
CASTALGQHPSEAFF
TGTGCCAGCACCGCACTAGGACAGCATCCGTCTGAAGCTTTCTTT
>.|TRBV27|.|TRBJ2-7
CASSQGNEQYF
TGTGCCAGCAGCCAGGGGAACGAGCAGTACTTC
>.|TRBV3-1/TRBV3-2|.|TRBJ1-1
CASSQEGGFGEAFF
TGTGCCAGCAGCCAAGAGGGGGGGTTTGGTGAAGCTTTCTTT
>.|TRBV7-3|.|TRBJ2-3
CASSLMSDTDTQYF
TGTGCCAGCAGCTTAATGAGCGACACAGATACGCAGTATTTT
>.|TRBV11-2|TRBD2|TRBJ2-1
CASSSIAGGPGHEQFF
TGTGCCAGCAGCTCGATAGCGGGGGGGCCCGGTCATGAGCAGTTCTTC
>.|TRBV11-2|TRBD2|TRBJ2-1
CASTLRLAGGGEQFF
TGTGCCAGCACGCTAAGGCTAGCGGGGGGAGGTGAGCAGTTCTTC
>.|TRBV30|TRBD1|TRBJ2-7
CAWRWGQGGEQYF
TGTGCCTGGAGGTGGGGACAGGGAGGCGAGCAGTACTTC
>.|TRBV2|TRBD2|TRBJ2-5
CASSGLAGEMETQYF
TGTGCCAGCAGTGGACTAGCGGGGGAGATGGAGACCCAGTACTTC
>.|TRBV6-6|.|TRBJ2-7
CASKRNYEQYF
TGTGCCAGCAAGCGGAACTACGAGCAGTACTTC
>.|TRBV9|TRBD2|TRBJ2-5
CASSVVWLAGAMGETQYF
TGTGCCAGCAGCGTAGTGTGGCTAGCGGGGGCTATGGGGGAGACCCAGTACTTC
>.|TRBV6-5|TRBD1|TRBJ2-7
CASSSDPGQGFYEQYF
TGTGCCAGCAGTTCCGATCCGGGACAGGGTTTCTACGAGCAGTACTTC
>.|TRBV6-1|TRBD1|TRBJ1-6
CASSERDRLNSPLHF
TGTGCCAGCAGTGAACGGGACAGGTTGAATTCACCCCTCCACTTT
>once|TRBV3-1/TRBV3-2|.|TRBJ2-7
CASSQVLGDKQYF
TGTGCCAGCAGCCAAGTTCTCGGGGACAAGCAGTACTTC
>.|TRBV6-2/TRBV6-3|TRBD2|TRBJ2-2
CASSWLPTSGGSGELFF
TGTGCCAGCAGTTGGCTACCGACTAGCGGGGGTTCCGGGGAGCTGTTTTTT
>.|TRBV19|TRBD1|TRBJ2-3
CASSIGQGFKDTQYF
TGTGCCAGTAGTATTGGACAGGGTTTTAAAGATACGCAGTATTTT
>.|TRBV5-4|TRBD2|TRBJ2-1
CASSLAGLAGEQFF
TGTGCCAGCAGCTTGGCCGGACTAGCGGGGGAGCAGTTCTTC
>.|TRBV11-2|.|TRBJ2-1
CASSALGEWRREQFF
TGTGCCAGCAGCGCCCTCGGGGAGTGGCGCAGAGAGCAGTTCTTC
>.|TRBV12-5|TRBD2|TRBJ2-5
CASGSSGWGETQYF
TGTGCTAGTGGCTCTAGCGGGTGGGGAGAGACCCAGTACTTC
>.|TRBV19|.|TRBJ2-7
CASSTLLQASYEQYF
TGTGCCAGTAGTACCCTACTACAGGCCTCCTACGAGCAGTACTTC
>once|TRBV2|.|TRBJ2-5
CASSAHTGDPQETQYF
TGTGCCAGCAGCGCCCACACGGGGGACCCCCAAGAGACCCAGTACTTC